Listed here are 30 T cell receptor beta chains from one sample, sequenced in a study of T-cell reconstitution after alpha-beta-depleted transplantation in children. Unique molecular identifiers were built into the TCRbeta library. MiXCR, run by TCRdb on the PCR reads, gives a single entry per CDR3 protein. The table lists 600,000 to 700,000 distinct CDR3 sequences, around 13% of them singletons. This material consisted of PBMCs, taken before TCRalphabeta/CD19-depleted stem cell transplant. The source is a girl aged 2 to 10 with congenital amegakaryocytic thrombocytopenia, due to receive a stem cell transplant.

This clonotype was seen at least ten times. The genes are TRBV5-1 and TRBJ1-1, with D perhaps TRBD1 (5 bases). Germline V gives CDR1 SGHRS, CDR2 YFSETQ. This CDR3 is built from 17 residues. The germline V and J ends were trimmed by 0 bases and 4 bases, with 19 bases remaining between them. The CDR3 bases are TGCGCCAGCAGCTTGGAGGGGAGGGTGGTCGACGGCACTGAAGCTTTCTTT. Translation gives CASSLEGRVVDGTEAFF. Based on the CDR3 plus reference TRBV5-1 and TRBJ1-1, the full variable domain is KAGVTQTPRYLIKTRGQQVTLSCSPISGHRSVSWYQQTPGQGLQFLFEYFSETQRNKGNFPGRFSGRQFSNSRSEMNVSTLELGDSALYLCASSLEGRVVDGTEAFFGQGTRLTVV.

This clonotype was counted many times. CDR3 DNA: TGTGCCAGCAGCCACCAAGAGTTTGCGGCCCCCCAAGAGACCCAGTACTTC. Protein: CASSHQEFAAPQETQYF. The chain recombines TRBV3-1 with TRBJ2-5; D unresolved. CDR1 is LGHDT and CDR2 is YNNKEL in the germline V gene (reference sequence). The CDR3 runs 17 residues. Trimming pared 3 bases from V and 1 base from J, leaving 18 bases between.

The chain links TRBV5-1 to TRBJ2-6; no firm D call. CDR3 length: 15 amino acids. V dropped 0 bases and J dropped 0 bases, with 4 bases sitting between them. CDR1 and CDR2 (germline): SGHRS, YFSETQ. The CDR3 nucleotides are TGCGCCAGCAGCTTGGCCCTCTCTGGGGCCAACGTCCTGACTTTC. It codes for CASSLALSGANVLTF.

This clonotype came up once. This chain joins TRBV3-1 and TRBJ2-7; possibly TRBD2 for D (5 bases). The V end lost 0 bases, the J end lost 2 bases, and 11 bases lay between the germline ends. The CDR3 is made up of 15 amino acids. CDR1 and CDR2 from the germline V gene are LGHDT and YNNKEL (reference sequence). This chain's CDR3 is CASSQDRMRAYEQYF. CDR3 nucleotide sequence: TGTGCCAGCAGCCAAGATCGGATGAGGGCCTACGAGCAGTACTTC.

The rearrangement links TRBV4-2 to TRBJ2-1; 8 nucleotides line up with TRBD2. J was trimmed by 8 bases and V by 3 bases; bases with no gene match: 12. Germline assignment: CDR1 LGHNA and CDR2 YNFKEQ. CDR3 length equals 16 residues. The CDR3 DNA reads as TGTGCCAGCAGCCATTCTGTGAGCGGGAGCGTCGATGAGCAGTTCTTC. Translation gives CASSHSVSGSVDEQFF.

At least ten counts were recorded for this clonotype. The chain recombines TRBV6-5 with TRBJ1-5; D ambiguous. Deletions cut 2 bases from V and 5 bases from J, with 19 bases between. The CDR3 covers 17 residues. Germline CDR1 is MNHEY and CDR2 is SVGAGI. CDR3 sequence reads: CASSYRANTSPYQPQHF. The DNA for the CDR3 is TGTGCCAGCAGTTACCGGGCCAACACCTCCCCCTATCAGCCCCAGCATTTT.

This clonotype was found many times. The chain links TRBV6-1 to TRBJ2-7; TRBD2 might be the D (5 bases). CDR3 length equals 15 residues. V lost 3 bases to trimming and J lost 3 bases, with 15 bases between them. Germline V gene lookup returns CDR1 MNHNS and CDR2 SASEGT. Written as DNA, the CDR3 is TGTGCCAGCAGTGATTCAAGCGGAGGAAACTACGAGCAGTACTTC. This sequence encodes CASSDSSGGNYEQYF.

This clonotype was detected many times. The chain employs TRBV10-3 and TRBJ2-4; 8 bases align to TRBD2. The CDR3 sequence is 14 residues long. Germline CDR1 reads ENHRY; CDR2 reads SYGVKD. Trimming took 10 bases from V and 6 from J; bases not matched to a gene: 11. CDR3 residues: CATESAGEGNIQYF. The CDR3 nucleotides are TGTGCCACCGAATCAGCGGGAGAAGGAAACATTCAGTACTTC.

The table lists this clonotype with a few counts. The CDR3 reads CATGSGRASYNEQFF. The CDR3 DNA reads TGTGCCACCGGGAGCGGGAGGGCCTCCTACAATGAGCAGTTCTTC. V usage is TRBV27 and J usage is TRBJ2-1, with 10 bases lining up with TRBD2. Trimming at V came to 10 bases and at J to 0 bases, leaving 6 bases not matched to a gene. Looked up from germline, CDR1 is MNHEY and CDR2 is SMNVEV (reference sequence). CDR3 length: 15 residues.

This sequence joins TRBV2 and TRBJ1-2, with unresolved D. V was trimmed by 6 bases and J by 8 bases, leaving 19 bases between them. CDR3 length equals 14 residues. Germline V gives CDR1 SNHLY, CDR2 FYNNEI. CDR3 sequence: CASSQGSVFYGYTF. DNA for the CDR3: TGTGCCAGCAGCCAAGGGTCGGTTTTCTACGGCTACACCTTC.

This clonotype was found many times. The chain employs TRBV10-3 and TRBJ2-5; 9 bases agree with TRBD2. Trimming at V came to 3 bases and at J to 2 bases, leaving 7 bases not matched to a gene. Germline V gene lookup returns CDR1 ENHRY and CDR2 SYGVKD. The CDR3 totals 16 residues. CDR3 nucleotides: TGTGCCATCAGTGACATAGCGGGAGCGGAACAAGAGACCCAGTACTTC. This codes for CAISDIAGAEQETQYF.

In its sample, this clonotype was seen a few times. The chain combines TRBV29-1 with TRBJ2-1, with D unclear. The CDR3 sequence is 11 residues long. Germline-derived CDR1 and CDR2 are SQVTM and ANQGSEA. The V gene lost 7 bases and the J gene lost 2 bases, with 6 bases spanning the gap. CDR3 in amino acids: CSAHTYNEQFF. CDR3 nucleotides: TGCAGCGCCCATACCTACAATGAGCAGTTCTTC.

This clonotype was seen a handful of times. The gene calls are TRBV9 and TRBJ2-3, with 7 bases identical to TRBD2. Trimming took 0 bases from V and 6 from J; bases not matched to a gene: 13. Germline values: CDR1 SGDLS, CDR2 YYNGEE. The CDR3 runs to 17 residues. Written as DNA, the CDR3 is TGTGCCAGCAGCGTAGTCCCTAGCGGCCACGGAGCGGATACGCAGTATTTT. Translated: CASSVVPSGHGADTQYF. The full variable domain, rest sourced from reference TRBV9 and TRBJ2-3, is DSGVTQTPKHLITATGQRVTLRCSPRSGDLSVYWYQQSLDQGLQFLIQYYNGEERAKGNILERFSAQQFPDLHSELNLSSLELGDSALYFCASSVVPSGHGADTQYFGPGTRLTVL.

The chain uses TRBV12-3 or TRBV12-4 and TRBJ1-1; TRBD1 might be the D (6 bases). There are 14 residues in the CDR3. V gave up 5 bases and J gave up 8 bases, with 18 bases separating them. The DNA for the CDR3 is TGTGCCAGCAGTGCCCGGGGGGGCCGGAGGGAAGCTTTCTTT. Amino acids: CASSARGGRREAFF.

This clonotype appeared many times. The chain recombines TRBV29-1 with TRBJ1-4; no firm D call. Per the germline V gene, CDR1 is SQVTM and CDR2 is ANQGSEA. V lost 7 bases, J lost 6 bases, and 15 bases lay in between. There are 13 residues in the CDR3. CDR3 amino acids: CSGLSSRDEKLFF. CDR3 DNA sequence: TGCAGCGGTTTGTCTAGTCGGGATGAAAAACTGTTTTTT.

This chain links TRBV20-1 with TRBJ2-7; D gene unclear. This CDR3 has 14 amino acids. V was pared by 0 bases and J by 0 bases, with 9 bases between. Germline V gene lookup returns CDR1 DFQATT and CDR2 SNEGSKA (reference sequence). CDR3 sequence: CSARDTVNSYEQYF. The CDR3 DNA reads TGCAGTGCTAGAGATACGGTAAACTCCTACGAGCAGTACTTC.

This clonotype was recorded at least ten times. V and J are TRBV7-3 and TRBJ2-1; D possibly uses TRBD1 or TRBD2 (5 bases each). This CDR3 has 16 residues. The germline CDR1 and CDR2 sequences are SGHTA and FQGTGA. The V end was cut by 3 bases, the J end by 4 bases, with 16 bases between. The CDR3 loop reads CASSLAPTRGYNEQFF. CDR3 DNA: TGTGCCAGCAGCTTGGCCCCTACTAGGGGATACAATGAGCAGTTCTTC.

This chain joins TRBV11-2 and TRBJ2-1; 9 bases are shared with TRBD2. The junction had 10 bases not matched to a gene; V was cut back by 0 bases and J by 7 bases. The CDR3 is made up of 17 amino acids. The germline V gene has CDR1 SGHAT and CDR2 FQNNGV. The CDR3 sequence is CASSLELAGNVRNEQFF. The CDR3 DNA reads TGTGCCAGCAGCTTAGAACTAGCGGGTAACGTACGGAATGAGCAGTTCTTC.

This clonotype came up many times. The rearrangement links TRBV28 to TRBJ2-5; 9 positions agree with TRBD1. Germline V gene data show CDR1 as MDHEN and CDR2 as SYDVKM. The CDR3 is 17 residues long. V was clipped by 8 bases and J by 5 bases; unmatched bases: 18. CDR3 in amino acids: CASEKTRDRAAEETQYF. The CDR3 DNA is TGTGCCAGCGAAAAGACTCGGGACAGGGCGGCAGAGGAGACCCAGTACTTC. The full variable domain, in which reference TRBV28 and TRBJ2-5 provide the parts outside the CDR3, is DVKVTQSSRYLVKRTGEKVFLECVQDMDHENMFWYRQDPGLGLRLIYFSYDVKMKEKGDIPEGYSVSREKKERFSLILESASTNQTSMYLCASEKTRDRAAEETQYFGPGTRLLVL.

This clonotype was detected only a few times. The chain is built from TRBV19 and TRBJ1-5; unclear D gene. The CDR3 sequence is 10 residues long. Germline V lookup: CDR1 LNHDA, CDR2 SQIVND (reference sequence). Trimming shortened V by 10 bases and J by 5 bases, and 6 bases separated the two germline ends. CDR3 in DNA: TGTGCCATCGGGCATCAGCCCCAGCATTTT. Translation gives CAIGHQPQHF.

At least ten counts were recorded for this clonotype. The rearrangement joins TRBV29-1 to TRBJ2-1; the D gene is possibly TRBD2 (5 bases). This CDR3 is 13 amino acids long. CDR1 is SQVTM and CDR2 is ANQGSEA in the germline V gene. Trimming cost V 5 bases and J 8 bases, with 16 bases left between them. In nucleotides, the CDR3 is TGCAGCGTTTGGGAGTCGGGATATGATGAGCAGTTCTTC. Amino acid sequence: CSVWESGYDEQFF.

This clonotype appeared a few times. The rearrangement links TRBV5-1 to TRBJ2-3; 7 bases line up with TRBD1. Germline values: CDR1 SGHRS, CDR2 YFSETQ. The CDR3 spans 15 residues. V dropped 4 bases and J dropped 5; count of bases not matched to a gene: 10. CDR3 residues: CASSQNDRAEDTQYF. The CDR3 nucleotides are TGCGCCAGCAGCCAGAACGACAGGGCCGAAGATACGCAGTATTTT.

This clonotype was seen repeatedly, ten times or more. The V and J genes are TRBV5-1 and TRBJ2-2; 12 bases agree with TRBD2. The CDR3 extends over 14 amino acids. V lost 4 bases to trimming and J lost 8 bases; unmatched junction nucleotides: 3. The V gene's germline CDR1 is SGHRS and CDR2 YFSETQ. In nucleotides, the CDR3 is TGCGCCAGCAGCACGACTAGCGGGAGTGGGGAGCTGTTTTTT. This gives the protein CASSTTSGSGELFF.

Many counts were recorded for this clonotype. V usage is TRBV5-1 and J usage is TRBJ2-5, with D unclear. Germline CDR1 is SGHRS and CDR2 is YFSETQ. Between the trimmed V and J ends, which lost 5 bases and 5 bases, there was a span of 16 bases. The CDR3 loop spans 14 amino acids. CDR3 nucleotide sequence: TGCGCCAGCAGTTTTGGACCGTCCACGGAGACCCAGTACTTC. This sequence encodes CASSFGPSTETQYF.

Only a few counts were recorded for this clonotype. As DNA, the CDR3 is TGTGCCAGCAGTTTAGGGGGCGTAACTGGCGAGCAGTACTTC. Its translation is CASSLGGVTGEQYF. This chain links TRBV12-3 or TRBV12-4 with TRBJ2-7, with D possibly being TRBD1 (5 bases). Trimming removed 1 base at V and 6 bases at J, with 13 bases between. The CDR3 runs 14 residues.

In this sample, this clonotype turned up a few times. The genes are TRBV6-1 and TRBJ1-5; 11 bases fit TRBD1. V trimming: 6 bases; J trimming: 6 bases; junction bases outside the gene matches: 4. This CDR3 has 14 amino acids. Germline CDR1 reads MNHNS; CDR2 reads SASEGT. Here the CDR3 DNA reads TGTGCCAGCAGCGGGACAGGGGGAAGTCAGCCCCAGCATTTT. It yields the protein CASSGTGGSQPQHF.

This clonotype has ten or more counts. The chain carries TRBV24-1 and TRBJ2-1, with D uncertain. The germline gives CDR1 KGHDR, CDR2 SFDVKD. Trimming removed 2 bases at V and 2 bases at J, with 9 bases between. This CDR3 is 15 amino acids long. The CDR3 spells CATSDSWGTYNEQFF. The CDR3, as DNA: TGTGCCACCAGTGATTCCTGGGGTACCTACAATGAGCAGTTCTTC.

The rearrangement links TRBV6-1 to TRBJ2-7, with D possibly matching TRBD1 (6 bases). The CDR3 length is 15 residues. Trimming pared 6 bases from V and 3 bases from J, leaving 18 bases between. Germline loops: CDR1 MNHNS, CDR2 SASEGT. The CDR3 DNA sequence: TGTGCCAGCAGACTCTCCGCTGGACAGTACTACGAGCAGTACTTC. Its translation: CASRLSAGQYYEQYF.

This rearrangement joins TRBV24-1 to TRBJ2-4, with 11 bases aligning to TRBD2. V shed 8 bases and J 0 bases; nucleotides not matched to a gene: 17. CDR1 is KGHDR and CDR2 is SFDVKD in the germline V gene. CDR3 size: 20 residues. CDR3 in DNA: TGTGCCACCAAAAAAAATACGGGACTAGCGGTAAATGTAGCCAAAAACATTCAGTACTTC. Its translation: CATKKNTGLAVNVAKNIQYF.

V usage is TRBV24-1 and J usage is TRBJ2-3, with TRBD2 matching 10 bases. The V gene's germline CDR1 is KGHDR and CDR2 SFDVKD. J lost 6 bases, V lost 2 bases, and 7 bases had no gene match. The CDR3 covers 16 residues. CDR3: CATSDSSGRAGDTQYF. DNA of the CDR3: TGTGCCACCAGTGATTCAAGCGGGAGGGCGGGGGATACGCAGTATTTT.